The 15 T cell receptor beta chains presented below share a single source sample, sequenced in a study of shared clonotypes between healthy human individuals. Repertoires were generated with immunoSEQ multiplex PCR, while TCRdb's copy carries only in-frame clones and drops some. The repertoire consists of hundreds of thousands of clones, with less than 98% occurring once and the leading ten covering 0.055% to 0.07%. Specimen: naive CD4+ T cells sorted from blood. Noted subset: CD45RA+ positively selected. These receptor sequences come from a woman aged 25 to 39 in good health.

In its sample, this clone was seen once. The chain is built from TRBV5-4 and TRBJ1-1; D is possibly TRBD1 (6 bases). V was clipped by 0 bases and J by 2 bases, with 11 bases between them. CDR1 is SGHNT, CDR2 YYREEE, per germline (reference sequence). This CDR3 spans 15 amino acids. The CDR3 sequence is CASSLDRVLNTEAFF. The CDR3 DNA follows: TGTGCCAGCAGCTTGGACAGGGTACTAAACACTGAAGCTTTCTTT.

The chain is built from TRBV18 and TRBJ2-2, with TRBD1 matching 8 bases. Germline V CDR1 and CDR2: KGHSH, LQKENI. The V segment lost 3 bases and the J segment 2 bases; nucleotides outside the gene matches: 5. There are 16 residues in the CDR3. In DNA, the CDR3 is TGTGCCAGCTCACCTATTGGGACAGGAAACACCGGGGAGCTGTTTTTT. As protein: CASSPIGTGNTGELFF.

Worth noting for this clone: This sample includes further DNA sequences coding for the same CDR3. The chain has TRBV2 and TRBJ2-3, with D uncertain. The CDR3 consists of 12 residues. V was trimmed by 6 bases and J by 0 bases, leaving 4 bases between them. Germline V lookup: CDR1 SNHLY, CDR2 FYNNEI. Here the CDR3 reads CASSPSTDTQYF. In nucleotides, the CDR3 is TGTGCCAGCAGCCCAAGCACAGATACGCAGTATTTT.

V is TRBV6-1 and J is TRBJ1-1; no reliable D call. The CDR3 covers 15 residues. V dropped 1 base and J dropped 4 bases, with 13 bases sitting between them. The germline V gene encodes CDR1 MNHNS and CDR2 SASEGT. CDR3 DNA sequence: TGTGCCAGCAGTGAAGTGCTTACTGATGGCACTGAAGCTTTCTTT. Its translation is CASSEVLTDGTEAFF.

The chain employs TRBV19 and TRBJ2-1; 10 bases line up with TRBD2. CDR3 length: 19 residues. After removal of 3 bases from V and 2 bases from J, the junction contained 13 bases not matched to a gene. Germline V CDR1 and CDR2: LNHDA, SQIVND (reference sequence). CDR3 sequence: CASSMLASGRRTPYNEQFF. The DNA of the CDR3 is TGTGCCAGTAGTATGTTGGCTAGCGGGAGACGAACCCCCTACAATGAGCAGTTCTTC.

CDR3 amino acids: CASSQSGQSSYNEQFF. The CDR3 nucleotides are TGTGCCAGCAGCCAATCGGGACAGAGCTCCTACAATGAGCAGTTCTTC. The chain carries TRBV4-2 and TRBJ2-1, with TRBD1 matching 7 bases. Trimming cost V 2 bases and J 0 bases; bases outside gene matches: 4. Germline V gene sequence: CDR1 LGHNA, CDR2 YNFKEQ. The CDR3 is made up of 16 amino acids.

The V call is TRBV10-3, the J call TRBJ2-1; 14 bases agree with TRBD2. Trimming cost V 2 bases and J 8 bases; bases outside gene matches: 5. CDR1 and CDR2 (germline): ENHRY, SYGVKD. CDR3 size: 16 residues. Here the CDR3 DNA reads TGTGCCATCAGTGAGCCGGGACTAGCGGGAGTCCATGAGCAGTTCTTC. The encoded protein is CAISEPGLAGVHEQFF.

The chain has TRBV5-4 and TRBJ2-1, with TRBD1 identical over 9 bases. Germline CDR1 and CDR2: SGHNT and YYREEE (reference sequence). V was clipped by 3 bases and J by 6 bases; unmatched bases: 4. This CDR3 comprises 14 residues. In nucleotides, the CDR3 is TGTGCCAGCAGCTCCTTGACAGGGGGCAATGAGCAGTTCTTC. This translates into CASSSLTGGNEQFF. Supplemented by reference TRBV5-4 and TRBJ2-1, the full variable domain reads ETGVTQSPTHLIKTRGQQVTLRCSSQSGHNTVSWYQQALGQGPQFIFQYYREEENGRGNFPPRFSGLQFPNYSSELNVNALELDDSALYLCASSSLTGGNEQFFGPGTRLTVL.

This chain connects TRBV28 to TRBJ2-5; possible D gene TRBD2, 6 bases. CDR1 and CDR2 (germline): MDHEN, SYDVKM. The CDR3 sequence is 13 residues long. The germline V and J ends were trimmed by 3 bases and 7 bases, with 12 bases remaining between them. Here the CDR3 DNA reads TGTGCCAGCAGTTTGCAGGGACTTGGGACCCAGTACTTC. This codes for CASSLQGLGTQYF.

The V and J genes are TRBV5-1 and TRBJ1-1; TRBD1 agrees at 7 bases. This CDR3 has 14 residues. Germline V gene lookup returns CDR1 SGHRS and CDR2 YFSETQ. Trimming at V came to 4 bases and at J to 1 base, leaving 4 bases not matched to a gene. In nucleotides, the CDR3 is TGCGCCAGCAGCACGACAGGGAGGAACACTGAAGCTTTCTTT. Amino acids: CASSTTGRNTEAFF. The variable domain in full, completed from reference TRBV5-1 and TRBJ1-1, reads KAGVTQTPRYLIKTRGQQVTLSCSPISGHRSVSWYQQTPGQGLQFLFEYFSETQRNKGNFPGRFSGRQFSNSRSEMNVSTLELGDSALYLCASSTTGRNTEAFFGQGTRLTVV.

This clone appeared a single time. The chain recombines TRBV28 with TRBJ2-7; 9 bases are shared with TRBD2. Trimming took 4 bases from V and 5 from J; bases not matched to a gene: 12. Germline V gene sequence: CDR1 MDHEN, CDR2 SYDVKM. The CDR3 runs 16 residues. The CDR3 region is CASSSYWREGFDEQYF. DNA of the CDR3: TGTGCCAGCAGTTCCTACTGGCGGGAGGGCTTCGACGAGCAGTACTTC.

The chain carries TRBV19 and TRBJ1-2; D is unclear. The CDR3 has 13 amino acids. V lost 5 bases and J lost 8, with 15 bases in between. Germline V gives CDR1 LNHDA, CDR2 SQIVND (reference sequence). The CDR3 here is CASSPVVVGGYTF. The DNA for the CDR3 is TGTGCCAGTAGTCCGGTGGTCGTTGGAGGCTACACCTTC.

The chain carries TRBV18 and TRBJ2-7, with D possibly being TRBD1 (6 bases). With 4 bases removed from V and 4 bases from J, the gap between germline ends came to 14 bases. CDR1 and CDR2 (germline): KGHSH, LQKENI. The CDR3 loop spans 14 amino acids. CDR3: CASSQKPGAYEQYF. CDR3 nucleotides: TGTGCCAGCTCACAGAAGCCAGGGGCTTACGAGCAGTACTTC.

Worth noting for this clone: Different DNA sequences within this sample yield the same CDR3. The chain joins TRBV28 to TRBJ2-7; D is undetermined. Germline V gene sequence: CDR1 MDHEN, CDR2 SYDVKM. The CDR3 contains 11 residues. The V end was cut by 3 bases, the J end by 4 bases, with 4 bases between. CDR3 in amino acids: CASSFGYEQYF. DNA of the CDR3: TGTGCCAGCAGTTTCGGGTACGAGCAGTACTTC.

The CDR3 here is CASRDGTSGNTIYF. The CDR3, as DNA: TGTGCCAGCAGGGACGGTACCTCTGGAAACACCATATATTTT. This chain joins TRBV5-5 and TRBJ1-3, with unresolved D. Germline-derived CDR1 and CDR2 are SGHKS and YYEKEE (reference sequence). The CDR3 is made up of 14 amino acids. Trimming removed 5 bases at V and 0 bases at J, with 9 bases between.